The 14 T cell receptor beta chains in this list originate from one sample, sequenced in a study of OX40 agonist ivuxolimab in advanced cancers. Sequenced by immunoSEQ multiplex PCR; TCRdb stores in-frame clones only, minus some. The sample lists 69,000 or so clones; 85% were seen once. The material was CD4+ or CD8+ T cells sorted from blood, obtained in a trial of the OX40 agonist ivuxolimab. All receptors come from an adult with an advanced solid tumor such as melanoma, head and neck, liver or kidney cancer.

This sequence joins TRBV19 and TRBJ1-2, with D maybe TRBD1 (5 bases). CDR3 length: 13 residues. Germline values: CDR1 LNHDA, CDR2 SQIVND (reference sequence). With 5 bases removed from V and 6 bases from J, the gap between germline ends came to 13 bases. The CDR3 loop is CASSPRGYDGYTF. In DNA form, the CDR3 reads TGTGCCAGTAGTCCTAGGGGTTATGATGGCTACACCTTC.

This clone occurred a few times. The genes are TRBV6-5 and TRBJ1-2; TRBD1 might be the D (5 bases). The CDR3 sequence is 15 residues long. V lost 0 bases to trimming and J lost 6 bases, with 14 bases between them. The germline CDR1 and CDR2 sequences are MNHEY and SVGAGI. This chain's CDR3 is CASSYSGAAWDGYTF. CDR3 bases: TGTGCCAGCAGTTACTCCGGGGCCGCCTGGGATGGCTACACCTTC.

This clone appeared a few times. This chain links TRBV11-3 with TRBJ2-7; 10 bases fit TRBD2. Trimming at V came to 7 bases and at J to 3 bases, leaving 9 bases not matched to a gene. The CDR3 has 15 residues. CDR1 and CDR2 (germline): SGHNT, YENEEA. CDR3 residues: CASTPRLAGHYEQYF. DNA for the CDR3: TGTGCCAGCACCCCCAGACTAGCGGGCCACTACGAGCAGTACTTC.

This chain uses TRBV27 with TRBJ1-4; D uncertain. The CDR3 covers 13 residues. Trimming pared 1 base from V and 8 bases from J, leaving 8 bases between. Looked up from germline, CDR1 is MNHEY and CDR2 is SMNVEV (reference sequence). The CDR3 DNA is TGTGCCAGCAGTTTATGGGCTGGGGAAAAACTGTTTTTT. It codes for CASSLWAGEKLFF.

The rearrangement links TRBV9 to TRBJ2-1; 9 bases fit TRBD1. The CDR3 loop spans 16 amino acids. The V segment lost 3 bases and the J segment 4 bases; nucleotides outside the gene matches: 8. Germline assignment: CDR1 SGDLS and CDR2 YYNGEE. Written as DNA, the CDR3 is TGTGCCAGCAGCGCGACCGGGACAGGGCTTTACAATGAGCAGTTCTTC. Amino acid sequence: CASSATGTGLYNEQFF.

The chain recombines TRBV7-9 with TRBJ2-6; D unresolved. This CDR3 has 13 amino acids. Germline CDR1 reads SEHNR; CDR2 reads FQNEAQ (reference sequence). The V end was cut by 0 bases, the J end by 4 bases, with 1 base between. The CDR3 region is CASSLAGANVLTF. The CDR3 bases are TGTGCCAGCAGCTTAGCAGGGGCCAACGTCCTGACTTTC.

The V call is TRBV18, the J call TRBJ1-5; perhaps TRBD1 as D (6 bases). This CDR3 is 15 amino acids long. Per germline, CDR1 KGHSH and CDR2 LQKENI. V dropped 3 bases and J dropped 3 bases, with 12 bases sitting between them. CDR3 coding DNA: TGTGCCAGCTCACCGAGGGGGGCGCCCAATCAGCCCCAGCATTTT. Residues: CASSPRGAPNQPQHF.

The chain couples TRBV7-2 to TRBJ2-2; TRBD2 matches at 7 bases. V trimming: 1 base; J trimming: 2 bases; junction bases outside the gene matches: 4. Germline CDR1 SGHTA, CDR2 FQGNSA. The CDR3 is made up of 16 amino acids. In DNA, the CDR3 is TGTGCCAGCAGCTTAGTGAGGACTAGAAACACCGGGGAGCTGTTTTTT. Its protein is CASSLVRTRNTGELFF.

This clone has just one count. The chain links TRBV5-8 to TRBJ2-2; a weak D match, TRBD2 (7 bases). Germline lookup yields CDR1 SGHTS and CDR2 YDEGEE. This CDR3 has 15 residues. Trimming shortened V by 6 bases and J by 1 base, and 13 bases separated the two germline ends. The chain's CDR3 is CASNRRGLNTGELFF. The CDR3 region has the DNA TGTGCCAGCAACCGGCGGGGGCTGAACACCGGGGAGCTGTTTTTT.

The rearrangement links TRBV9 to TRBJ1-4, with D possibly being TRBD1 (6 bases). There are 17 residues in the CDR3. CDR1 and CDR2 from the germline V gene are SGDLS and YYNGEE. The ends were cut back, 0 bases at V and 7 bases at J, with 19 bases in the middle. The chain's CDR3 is CASSVGRGPGYIEKLFF. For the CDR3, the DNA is TGTGCCAGCAGCGTAGGTCGGGGGCCGGGGTACATTGAAAAACTGTTTTTT. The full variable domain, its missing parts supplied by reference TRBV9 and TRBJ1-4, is DSGVTQTPKHLITATGQRVTLRCSPRSGDLSVYWYQQSLDQGLQFLIQYYNGEERAKGNILERFSAQQFPDLHSELNLSSLELGDSALYFCASSVGRGPGYIEKLFFGSGTQLSVL.

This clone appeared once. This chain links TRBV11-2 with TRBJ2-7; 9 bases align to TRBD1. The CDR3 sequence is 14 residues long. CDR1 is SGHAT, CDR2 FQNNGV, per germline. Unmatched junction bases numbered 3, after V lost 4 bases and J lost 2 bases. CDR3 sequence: CASSSRDRAYEQYF. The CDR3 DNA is TGTGCCAGCAGCTCCCGGGACAGGGCCTACGAGCAGTACTTC.

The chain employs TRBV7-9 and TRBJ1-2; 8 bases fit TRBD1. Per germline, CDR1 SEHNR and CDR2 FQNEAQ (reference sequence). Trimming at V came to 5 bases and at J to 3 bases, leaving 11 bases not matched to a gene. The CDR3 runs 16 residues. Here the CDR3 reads CASSTIGQGNYYGYTF. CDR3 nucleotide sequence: TGTGCCAGCAGCACGATCGGACAGGGAAATTACTATGGCTACACCTTC.

The CDR3 DNA reads as TGTGCCAGCAGCCCCCGGGGGTTCGTCAATGAGCAGTTCTTC. Translation gives CASSPRGFVNEQFF. The chain recombines TRBV11-3 with TRBJ2-1, with a possible D match to TRBD2 (6 bases). Trimming took 5 bases from V and 6 from J, leaving 14 bases between them. This CDR3 contains 14 residues. In germline, CDR1 is SGHNT, CDR2 YENEEA.

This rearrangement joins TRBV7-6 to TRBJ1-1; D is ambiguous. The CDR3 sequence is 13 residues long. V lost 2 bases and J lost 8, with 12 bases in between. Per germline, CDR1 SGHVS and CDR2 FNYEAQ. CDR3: CASSLPGSREAFF. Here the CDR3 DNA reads TGTGCCAGCAGCTTACCGGGAAGCCGAGAAGCTTTCTTT. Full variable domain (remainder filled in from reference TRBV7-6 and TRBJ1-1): GAGVSQSPRYKVTKRGQDVALRCDPISGHVSLYWYRQALGQGPEFLTYFNYEAQQDKSGLPNDRFSAERPEGSISTLTIQRTEQRDSAMYRCASSLPGSREAFFGQGTRLTVV.